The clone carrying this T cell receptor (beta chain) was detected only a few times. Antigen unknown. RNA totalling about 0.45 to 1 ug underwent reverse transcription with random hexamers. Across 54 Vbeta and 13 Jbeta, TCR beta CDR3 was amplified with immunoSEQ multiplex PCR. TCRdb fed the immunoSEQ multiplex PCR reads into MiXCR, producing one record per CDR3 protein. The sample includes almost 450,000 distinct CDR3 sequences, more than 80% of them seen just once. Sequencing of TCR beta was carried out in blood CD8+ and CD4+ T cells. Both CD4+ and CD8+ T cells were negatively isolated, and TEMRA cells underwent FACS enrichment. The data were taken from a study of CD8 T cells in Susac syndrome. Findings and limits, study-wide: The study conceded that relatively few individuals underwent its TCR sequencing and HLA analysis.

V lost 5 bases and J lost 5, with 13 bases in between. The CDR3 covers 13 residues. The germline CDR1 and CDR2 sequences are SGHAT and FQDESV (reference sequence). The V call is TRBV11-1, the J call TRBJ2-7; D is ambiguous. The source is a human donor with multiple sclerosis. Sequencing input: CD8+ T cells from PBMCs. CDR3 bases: TGTGCCAGCAGCCGGAACCCCATCGACGAGCAGTACTTC. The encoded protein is CASSRNPIDEQYF.